The next 9 T cell receptor beta chains were all read from a single sample in a study of shared clonotypes between healthy human individuals. TCRdb's copy holds only in-frame clones and misses some; the assay was immunoSEQ multiplex PCR. The repertoire holds around 700,000 clones, with roughly 94% as singletons. Naive CD8 populations comprised CD45RO-negative cells positively selected for CCR7, excluding terminally differentiated effector memory CD45RA+ cells. Sample: naive CD8+ T cells sorted from blood. The receptor source for this set is a man under 40 in good health.

This clone was observed once. The rearrangement joins TRBV6-4 to TRBJ2-2; 7 bases are shared with TRBD1. The CDR3 runs 17 residues. V lost 4 bases to trimming and J lost 0 bases; unmatched junction nucleotides: 8. The germline V gene has CDR1 MRHNA and CDR2 SNTAGT. CDR3 loop: CASSATPGQTNTGELFF. As DNA, the CDR3 is TGTGCCAGCAGTGCAACCCCGGGACAGACGAACACCGGGGAGCTGTTTTTT.

The chain recombines TRBV15 with TRBJ2-3, with D possibly TRBD2 on 6 matching bases. CDR1 is LNHNV, CDR2 YYDKDF, per germline (reference sequence). This CDR3 comprises 18 residues. V lost 0 bases to trimming and J lost 2 bases, with 18 bases between them. The CDR3 DNA is TGTGCCACCAGCAGAGAAGGAGGGGCCCCGCTCCCCACAGATACGCAGTATTTT. Its translation is CATSREGGAPLPTDTQYF. Together with reference TRBV15 and TRBJ2-3, the CDR3 gives the full variable domain: DAMVIQNPRYQVTQFGKPVTLSCSQTLNHNVMYWYQQKSSQAPKLLFHYYDKDFNNEADTPDNFQSRRPNTSFCFLDIRSPGLGDTAMYLCATSREGGAPLPTDTQYFGPGTRLTVL.

The chain is built from TRBV30 and TRBJ1-2; D gene unclear. Looked up from germline, CDR1 is GTSNPN and CDR2 is SVGIG (reference sequence). V lost 6 bases to trimming and J lost 0 bases, with 11 bases between them. The CDR3 runs to 13 residues. In nucleotides, the CDR3 is TGTGCCTGTAAATCTACAGCTAACTATGGCTACACCTTC. This codes for CACKSTANYGYTF.

V is TRBV7-6 and J is TRBJ2-1, with 14 bases that match TRBD2. There are 16 residues in the CDR3. The V gene's germline CDR1 is SGHVS and CDR2 FNYEAQ. The V segment lost 5 bases and the J segment 6 bases; nucleotides outside the gene matches: 6. CDR3 amino acids: CASSGKGLAGVNEQFF. The CDR3 coding sequence is TGTGCCAGCAGCGGTAAGGGACTAGCGGGGGTCAATGAGCAGTTCTTC.

This clone is a singleton in its sample. The V call is TRBV19, the J call TRBJ2-2, with D uncertain. Germline V gene sequence: CDR1 LNHDA, CDR2 SQIVND (reference sequence). V shed 1 base and J shed 3 bases, with 18 bases lying between them. The CDR3 spans 18 residues. This CDR3 reads CASSIGWYSAIDTGELFF. CDR3 DNA sequence: TGTGCCAGTAGTATAGGGTGGTACTCCGCTATTGACACCGGGGAGCTGTTTTTT.

The chain couples TRBV6-1 to TRBJ2-2, with D uncertain. Germline CDR1 MNHNS, CDR2 SASEGT. This CDR3 is built from 14 residues. Deletions cut 1 base from V and 6 bases from J, with 9 bases between. CDR3 DNA: TGTGCCAGCAGTGAAGTCCCTAGTCCCGGGGAGCTGTTTTTT. Protein: CASSEVPSPGELFF.

The chain couples TRBV29-1 to TRBJ2-1, with D possibly being TRBD2 (6 bases). Germline CDR1 is SQVTM and CDR2 is ANQGSEA. CDR3 length equals 13 residues. V lost 7 bases, J lost 0 bases, and 10 bases lay in between. CDR3 in amino acids: CSARLVSYNEQFF. For the CDR3, the DNA is TGCAGCGCTCGACTAGTCTCCTACAATGAGCAGTTCTTC.

The chain has TRBV4-1 and TRBJ2-3, with D tentatively TRBD2 (5 bases). From germline, CDR1 is MGHRA and CDR2 YSYEKL. CDR3 length: 14 residues. The ends were cut back, 3 bases at V and 4 bases at J, with 11 bases in the middle. CDR3 protein: CASSQPGVADTQYF. Written as DNA, the CDR3 is TGCGCCAGCAGCCAGCCCGGGGTCGCAGATACGCAGTATTTT.

The CDR3 DNA sequence: TGTGCCAGCAGTGTGGGGACAGGGAACACTGAAGCTTTCTTT. This translates into CASSVGTGNTEAFF. J is TRBJ1-1 and V is TRBV6-1; 8 bases line up with TRBD1. V lost 4 bases to trimming and J lost 1 base; unmatched junction nucleotides: 2. The germline V gene has CDR1 MNHNS and CDR2 SASEGT. This CDR3 region has 14 residues.